These 30 T cell receptor beta chains originate from one sample sequenced in a study of molecular identifiers for immune sequencing clone quantification. TCRdb itself ran the PCR reads through MiXCR, one entry per CDR3 protein. The table lists some 590,000 distinct CDR3 sequences, roughly 27% of them singletons. The specimen was naive CD8+ T cells from blood, with Jurkat cell RNA spiked in. Noted subset: FACS-sorted CD8+CD4-CCR7+CD45RA+ naive T cells. Every receptor here comes from a human donor in good health. Some libraries in this study had Jurkat cell RNA spiked in.

This clonotype turned up a few times. This rearrangement joins TRBV27 to TRBJ2-7; D not certain. Germline CDR1 is MNHEY and CDR2 is SMNVEV (reference sequence). V was pared by 4 bases and J by 2 bases, with 9 bases between. The length of the CDR3 is 13 residues. CDR3: CASSSTTTYEQYF. The CDR3 coding sequence is TGTGCCAGCAGTTCAACTACTACCTACGAGCAGTACTTC.

This clonotype showed up just a few times. The chain joins TRBV27 to TRBJ2-4; TRBD2 might be the D (6 bases). CDR3 length: 12 residues. The germline V gene has CDR1 MNHEY and CDR2 SMNVEV (reference sequence). With 3 bases removed from V and 9 bases from J, the gap between germline ends came to 9 bases. CDR3 DNA sequence: TGTGCCAGCAGTTTCCCCGGGGGCATTCAGTACTTC. It is translated as CASSFPGGIQYF.

This clonotype appeared many times. The chain couples TRBV4-3 to TRBJ2-7; 8 positions agree with TRBD2. With V trimmed by 0 bases and J by 3 bases, 4 bases remained unmatched. Germline assignment: CDR1 LGHNA and CDR2 YSLEER. This CDR3 is 15 amino acids long. The CDR3 bases are TGCGCCAGCAGCCAAGATCCGAGCGGGGGCTACGAGCAGTACTTC. Translation: CASSQDPSGGYEQYF.

Points on this clonotype: A much larger clonotype is one base distant, so this may be a read error. J is TRBJ1-5 and V is TRBV20-1, with a weak D call TRBD1 (5 bases). This CDR3 comprises 15 residues. Germline values: CDR1 DFQATT, CDR2 SNEGSKA (reference sequence). V dropped 3 bases and J dropped 5 bases, with 17 bases sitting between them. CDR3 bases: TGCAGTGCTAGTCCGTGGACAAGGGATCATCAGCCCCAGCATTTT. Amino acid sequence: CSASPWTRDHQPQHF.

This clonotype was seen only a few times. This sequence joins TRBV10-1 and TRBJ1-1, with D possibly being TRBD1 (5 bases). This CDR3 region has 13 residues. V lost 8 bases and J lost 1, with 11 bases in between. The germline gives CDR1 WNHNN, CDR2 SYGVQD (reference sequence). CDR3 sequence reads: CASRDGKNTEAFF. The CDR3 DNA reads TGCGCCAGCCGGGACGGAAAGAACACTGAAGCTTTCTTT.

Worth noting for this clonotype: With a much larger clone just one base away, this may be a read error. This chain uses TRBV13 with TRBJ2-6; D may be TRBD1 or TRBD2 (6 bases each). Per the germline V gene, CDR1 is PRHDT and CDR2 is FYEKMQ (reference sequence). This CDR3 comprises 19 residues. Trimming removed 5 bases at V and 0 bases at J, with 20 bases between. CDR3 sequence reads: CASSPRSGGSSSGANVLTF. CDR3 coding DNA: TGTGCCAGCAGCCCACGATCCGGGGGCTCCTCCTCTGGGGCCAACGTCCTGACTTTC.

This clonotype has just a few counts. J is TRBJ2-1 and V is TRBV2; 12 nucleotides match TRBD1. J lost 4 bases, V lost 2 bases, and 9 bases had no gene match. Germline CDR1 SNHLY, CDR2 FYNNEI. The CDR3 extends over 18 amino acids. This CDR3 is CASSETGTGGAGYNEQFF. CDR3 sequence (DNA): TGTGCCAGCAGTGAAACCGGGACAGGGGGCGCGGGGTACAATGAGCAGTTCTTC.

The sample holds one count of this clonotype. V gene TRBV18 combines with J gene TRBJ2-3, with 11 bases lining up with TRBD2. With 4 bases clipped from V and 8 bases from J, the junction kept 14 bases outside the gene matches. The germline V gene has CDR1 KGHSH and CDR2 LQKENI. CDR3 length: 17 amino acids. This CDR3 is CASSHTEVAGGPGTQYF. DNA for the CDR3: TGTGCCAGCTCACACACGGAGGTAGCGGGAGGGCCTGGTACGCAGTATTTT.

The chain couples TRBV4-1 to TRBJ2-2, with 9 bases aligning to TRBD2. There are 18 residues in the CDR3. Germline V gene lookup returns CDR1 MGHRA and CDR2 YSYEKL. V lost 3 bases, J lost 0 bases, and 8 bases stayed unmatched. DNA of the CDR3: TGCGCCAGCAGCCAGCGACTAGCGGATATCTCGAACACCGGGGAGCTGTTTTTT. Amino acid sequence: CASSQRLADISNTGELFF.

To note about this clonotype: A much bigger clone sits one base away, suggesting this may be a read error. This chain connects TRBV6-5 to TRBJ1-1, with unresolved D. Germline-derived CDR1 and CDR2 are MNHEY and SVGAGI. CDR3 size: 12 residues. CDR3 bases: TGTGCCAGCAGTCGGTTGGGCACTGAAACTTTCTTT. Translating gives CASSRLGTETFF.

The chain carries TRBV7-9 and TRBJ2-1; 9 nucleotides agree with TRBD2. This CDR3 is built from 16 residues. The J segment lost 4 bases and the V segment lost 5 bases, leaving 9 bases of the junction unmatched. Per germline, CDR1 SEHNR and CDR2 FQNEAQ (reference sequence). Written as DNA, the CDR3 is TGTGCCAGCAGCACCCCTCGAGCGGGGGGTTACAATGAGCAGTTCTTC. The encoded protein is CASSTPRAGGYNEQFF.

The chain carries TRBV18 and TRBJ1-1; 9 bases align to TRBD1. The CDR3 covers 16 residues. In germline, CDR1 is KGHSH, CDR2 LQKENI. V was pared by 2 bases and J by 1 base, with 5 bases of the junction left unmatched. Here the CDR3 DNA reads TGTGCCAGCTCACCAGGGACAGGGCCCGCGAACACTGAAGCTTTCTTT. This translates into CASSPGTGPANTEAFF.

A note on this clonotype: A read error may be the cause here, since a much bigger clone is one base away. CDR3 DNA: TGTGCCGGCAGCTTAGGGGGAACCGACAGGGAGCAGTACTTC. Translation: CAGSLGGTDREQYF. This chain uses TRBV7-9 with TRBJ2-7; a weak D match, TRBD1 (6 bases). Germline CDR1 is SEHNR and CDR2 is FQNEAQ (reference sequence). The CDR3 runs to 14 residues.

This clonotype was found a few times. This may stem from a read error, because a much larger clone lies one nucleotide away. The V gene is TRBV7-9, the J gene TRBJ1-4; D unresolved. Germline CDR1 is SEHNR and CDR2 is FQNEAQ (reference sequence). The CDR3 extends over 12 amino acids. The CDR3 is CASRQANEKLVF. The CDR3 nucleotides read TGTGCCAGCCGGCAGGCTAATGAAAAACTGGTTTTT.

In this sample, this clonotype turned up once. No conserved phenylalanine or tryptophan is present at the end of the CDR3, so a read error is the likely explanation. J is TRBJ1-5 and V is TRBV2; D gene ambiguous. The germline V and J ends were trimmed by 8 bases and 4 bases, with 6 bases remaining between them. The germline V gene encodes CDR1 SNHLY and CDR2 FYNNEI. CDR3 size: 11 residues. The CDR3 sequence is CASGRNQPQHS. In DNA, the CDR3 is TGTGCCAGCGGGAGAAATCAGCCCCAGCATTCT.

This clonotype was picked up many times. The V call is TRBV2, the J call TRBJ1-5; D gene uncertain. The CDR3 contains 13 residues. Trimming pared 3 bases from V and 7 bases from J, leaving 10 bases between. CDR1 SNHLY and CDR2 FYNNEI come from the germline V gene. CDR3 residues: CASSDWVAQPQHF. CDR3 DNA sequence: TGTGCCAGCAGTGATTGGGTGGCCCAGCCCCAGCATTTT.

Turning to this clonotype: A much larger clone lies one base from this, so it may be a read error. The chain recombines TRBV4-2 with TRBJ1-4; D is uncertain. Germline loops: CDR1 LGHNA, CDR2 YNFKEQ. The CDR3 spans 14 residues. CDR3 sequence: CAGSHEPTNEKLFF. CDR3 bases: TGTGCCGGCAGCCACGAACCAACTAATGAAAAACTGTTTTTT.

For this clonotype: A single base separates this from a much larger clone, so it may be a read error. This CDR3 is missing its conserved last phenylalanine or tryptophan, likely due to a read error. The rearrangement links TRBV27 to TRBJ2-7, with 12 bases identical to TRBD2. Germline assignment: CDR1 MNHEY and CDR2 SMNVEV (reference sequence). CDR3 length: 13 amino acids. The ends lost 9 bases at V and 3 bases at J; junction bases unmatched: 3. The CDR3 coding sequence is TGTGCCAGTAGACTAGCGGGAGTCTACGAGCAGTACCTC. Residues: CASRLAGVYEQYL.

The sample holds many counts of this clonotype. The V call is TRBV13, the J call TRBJ2-3; 8 nucleotides match TRBD1. The CDR3 covers 16 residues. Looked up from germline, CDR1 is PRHDT and CDR2 is FYEKMQ (reference sequence). The junction had 6 bases not matched to a gene; V was cut back by 4 bases and J by 0 bases. Here the CDR3 DNA reads TGTGCCAGCAGCTCCGGGACAGGACCAAGCACAGATACGCAGTATTTT. Residues: CASSSGTGPSTDTQYF.

This clonotype turned up a few times. The chain has TRBV7-6 and TRBJ2-1; the D gene could be TRBD1 or TRBD2 (6 bases each). Trimming took 6 bases from V and 0 from J, leaving 12 bases between them. This CDR3 is 15 amino acids long. Per germline, CDR1 SGHVS and CDR2 FNYEAQ. This CDR3 reads CASSPGGGSYNEQFF. The CDR3 DNA sequence: TGTGCCAGCAGTCCTGGAGGGGGCTCCTACAATGAGCAGTTCTTC.

The sample holds many counts of this clonotype. This chain uses TRBV27 with TRBJ2-7; weak D call: TRBD2 (6 bases). Trimming removed 8 bases from V and 1 base from J, with 12 bases in between. The V gene's germline CDR1 is MNHEY and CDR2 SMNVEV (reference sequence). The CDR3 sequence is 13 residues long. The CDR3 region is CASSGLQSYEQYF. The CDR3 coding sequence is TGTGCCAGCTCGGGACTGCAATCCTACGAGCAGTACTTC.

V usage is TRBV7-9 and J usage is TRBJ2-5; D is possibly TRBD1 or TRBD2 (5 bases each). V lost 6 bases and J lost 4, with 15 bases in between. Germline CDR1 reads SEHNR; CDR2 reads FQNEAQ (reference sequence). The CDR3 is 14 amino acids. CDR3 sequence reads: CASSQILGPETQYF. CDR3 nucleotides: TGTGCCAGCAGTCAAATACTGGGACCAGAGACCCAGTACTTC.

Ten or more counts support this clonotype. CDR3 protein: CSARAPYEQYF. The CDR3 DNA follows: TGCAGTGCTAGAGCACCCTACGAGCAGTACTTC. V and J are TRBV20-1 and TRBJ2-7; D ambiguous. The CDR3 is 11 residues long. V shed 1 base and J shed 2 bases, with 3 bases lying between them. Germline-derived CDR1 and CDR2 are DFQATT and SNEGSKA (reference sequence).

This clonotype was counted a few times. This sequence joins TRBV19 and TRBJ1-5, with D possibly matching TRBD1 (5 bases). V was pared by 5 bases and J by 4 bases, with 12 bases between. The CDR3 runs 14 residues. CDR1 LNHDA and CDR2 SQIVND come from the germline V gene (reference sequence). CDR3 coding DNA: TGTGCCAGTAGTGCAAACGGGGGGAATCAGCCCCAGCATTTT. Translation: CASSANGGNQPQHF.

This clonotype has at least ten counts. This sequence joins TRBV6-6 and TRBJ2-1, with D unclear. The germline V gene has CDR1 MNHNY and CDR2 SVGAGI (reference sequence). The CDR3 is 13 residues long. The germline V and J ends were trimmed by 0 bases and 7 bases, with 7 bases remaining between them. The CDR3 loop reads CASSYSNRNEQFF. The CDR3 coding sequence is TGTGCCAGCAGTTACTCGAATCGGAATGAGCAGTTCTTC.

Comments on this clonotype: One base away lies a much larger clone, so this may be a sequencing read error. Here the CDR3 omits its conserved ending phenylalanine or tryptophan, so a read error is the likely source. This chain links TRBV7-6 with TRBJ1-4, with unresolved D. V lost 5 bases to trimming and J lost 3 bases, with 16 bases between them. The CDR3 has 16 amino acids. Germline loops: CDR1 SGHVS, CDR2 FNYEAQ. The CDR3 DNA reads as TGTGCCAGCAGCCCCCTTGCTGTGGTAGCTAATGAAAAACTGTTTTCT. Translating gives CASSPLAVVANEKLFS.

Many counts were recorded for this clonotype. The rearrangement links TRBV4-1 to TRBJ1-1; 9 nucleotides match TRBD1. This CDR3 is 15 amino acids long. Germline V gene sequence: CDR1 MGHRA, CDR2 YSYEKL. V shed 2 bases and J 5 bases; nucleotides not matched to a gene: 6. CDR3 coding DNA: TGCGCCAGCAGCCAACTCAGACAGGGGGTGACTGAAGCTTTCTTT. This encodes CASSQLRQGVTEAFF.

Notes on this clonotype: A read error may explain this, as a much larger clone is one base away. The conserved phenylalanine or tryptophan is not found at the CDR3 terminus, so this likely reflects a read error. The chain joins TRBV3-1 to TRBJ2-3, with D tentatively TRBD2 (6 bases). The germline V and J ends were trimmed by 6 bases and 0 bases, with 13 bases remaining between them. There are 15 residues in the CDR3. Germline CDR1 reads LGHDT; CDR2 reads YNNKEL (reference sequence). The CDR3 coding sequence is TGTGCCAGCAGTCACCCCGGGACTAGCACAGATACGCAGTATCTT. This gives the protein CASSHPGTSTDTQYL.

CDR3 amino acids: CASGESRTSGGMYEQFF. The CDR3 coding sequence is TGTGCCAGCGGCGAAAGTAGGACTAGCGGGGGGATGTATGAGCAGTTCTTC. The chain is built from TRBV13 and TRBJ2-1; 14 nucleotides align to TRBD2. After removal of 8 bases from V and 8 bases from J, the junction contained 14 bases not matched to a gene. The CDR3 has 17 amino acids. Per germline, CDR1 PRHDT and CDR2 FYEKMQ (reference sequence).

The CDR3 here is CASSLQFYNSPLHF. The CDR3 DNA sequence: TGTGCCAGCAGTTTGCAGTTTTATAATTCACCCCTCCACTTT. The chain uses TRBV28 and TRBJ1-6; the D is unclear. The CDR3 runs 14 residues. V lost 3 bases and J 4 bases, leaving 7 bases between the germline ends. Germline-derived CDR1 and CDR2 are MDHEN and SYDVKM. Together with reference TRBV28 and TRBJ1-6, the CDR3 gives the full variable domain: DVKVTQSSRYLVKRTGEKVFLECVQDMDHENMFWYRQDPGLGLRLIYFSYDVKMKEKGDIPEGYSVSREKKERFSLILESASTNQTSMYLCASSLQFYNSPLHFGNGTRLTVT.